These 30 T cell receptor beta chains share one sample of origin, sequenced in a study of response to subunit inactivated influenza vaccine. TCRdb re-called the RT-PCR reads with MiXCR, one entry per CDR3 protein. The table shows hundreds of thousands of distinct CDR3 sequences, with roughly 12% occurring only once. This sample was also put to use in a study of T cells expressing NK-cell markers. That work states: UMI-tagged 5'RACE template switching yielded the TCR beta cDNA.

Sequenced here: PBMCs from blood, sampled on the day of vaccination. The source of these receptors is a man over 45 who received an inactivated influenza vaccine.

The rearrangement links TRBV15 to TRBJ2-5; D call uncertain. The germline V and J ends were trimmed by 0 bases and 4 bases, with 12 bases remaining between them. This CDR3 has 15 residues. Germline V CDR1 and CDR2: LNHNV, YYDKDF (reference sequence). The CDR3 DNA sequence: TGTGCCACCAGCAGAGACCCATCAGCCCGAGAGACCCAGTACTTC. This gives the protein CATSRDPSARETQYF.

Written as DNA, the CDR3 is TGTGCCAGCAGCGTAGCGGGGACATTCGGACAGCAGTACTTC. Protein sequence: CASSVAGTFGQQYF. The chain couples TRBV9 to TRBJ2-7; a weak D match, TRBD1 (6 bases). The CDR3 is made up of 14 amino acids. Per germline, CDR1 SGDLS and CDR2 YYNGEE. Trimming took 0 bases from V and 8 from J, leaving 15 bases between them.

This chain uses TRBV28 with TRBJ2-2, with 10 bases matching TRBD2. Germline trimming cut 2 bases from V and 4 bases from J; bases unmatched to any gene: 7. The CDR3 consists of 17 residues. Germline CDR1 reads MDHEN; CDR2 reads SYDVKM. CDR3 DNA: TGTGCCAGCAGTTTAGGACTAGCGGTGGGCCCCACCGGGGAGCTGTTTTTT. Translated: CASSLGLAVGPTGELFF.

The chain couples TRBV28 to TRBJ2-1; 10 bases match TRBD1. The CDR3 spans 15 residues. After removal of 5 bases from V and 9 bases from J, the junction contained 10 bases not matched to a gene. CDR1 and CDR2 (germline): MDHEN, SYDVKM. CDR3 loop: CASSPAGTGDPEQFF. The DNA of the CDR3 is TGTGCCAGCAGTCCAGCCGGGACAGGGGACCCTGAGCAGTTCTTC. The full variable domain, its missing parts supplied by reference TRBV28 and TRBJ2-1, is DVKVTQSSRYLVKRTGEKVFLECVQDMDHENMFWYRQDPGLGLRLIYFSYDVKMKEKGDIPEGYSVSREKKERFSLILESASTNQTSMYLCASSPAGTGDPEQFFGPGTRLTVL.

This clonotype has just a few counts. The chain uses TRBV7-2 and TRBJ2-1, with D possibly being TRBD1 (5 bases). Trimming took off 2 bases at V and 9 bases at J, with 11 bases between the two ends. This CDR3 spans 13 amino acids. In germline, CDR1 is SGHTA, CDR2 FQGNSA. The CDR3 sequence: CASSLLFRGEQFF. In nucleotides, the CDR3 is TGTGCCAGCAGCTTATTATTTAGGGGTGAGCAGTTCTTC.

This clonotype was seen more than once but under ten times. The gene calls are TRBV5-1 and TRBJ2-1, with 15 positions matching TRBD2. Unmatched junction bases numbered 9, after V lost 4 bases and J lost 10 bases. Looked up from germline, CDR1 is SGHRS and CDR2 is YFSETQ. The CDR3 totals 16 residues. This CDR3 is CASSPYGTSGRREQFF. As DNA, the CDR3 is TGCGCCAGCAGCCCTTACGGGACTAGCGGGAGGAGGGAGCAGTTCTTC.

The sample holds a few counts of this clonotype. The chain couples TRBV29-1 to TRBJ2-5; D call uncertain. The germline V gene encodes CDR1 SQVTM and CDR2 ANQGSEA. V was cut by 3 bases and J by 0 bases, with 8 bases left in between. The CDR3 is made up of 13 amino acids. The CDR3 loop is CSVDEADQETQYF. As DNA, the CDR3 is TGCAGCGTTGACGAGGCGGACCAAGAGACCCAGTACTTC. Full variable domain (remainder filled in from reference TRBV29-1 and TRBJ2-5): SAVISQKPSRDICQRGTSLTIQCQVDSQVTMMFWYRQQPGQSLTLIATANQGSEATYESGFVIDKFPISRPNLTFSTLTVSNMSPEDSSIYLCSVDEADQETQYFGPGTRLLVL.

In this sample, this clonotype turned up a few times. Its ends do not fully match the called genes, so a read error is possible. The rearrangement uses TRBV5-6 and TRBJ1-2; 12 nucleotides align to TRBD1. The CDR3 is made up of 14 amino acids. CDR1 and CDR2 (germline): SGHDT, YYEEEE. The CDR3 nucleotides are TGTGCCAGCAGCCGGTCGGGACAGGGGGCGACCAGTCCCTTC. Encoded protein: CASSRSGQGATSPF.

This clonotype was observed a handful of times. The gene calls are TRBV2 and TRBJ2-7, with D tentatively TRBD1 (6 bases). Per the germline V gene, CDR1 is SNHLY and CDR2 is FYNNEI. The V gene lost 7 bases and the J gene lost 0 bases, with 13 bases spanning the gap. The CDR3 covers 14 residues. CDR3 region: CASTGTLRSYEQYF. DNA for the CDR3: TGTGCCAGCACTGGGACACTACGCTCCTACGAGCAGTACTTC. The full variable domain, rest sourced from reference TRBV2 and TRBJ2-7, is EPEVTQTPSHQVTQMGQEVILRCVPISNHLYFYWYRQILGQKVEFLVSFYNNEISEKSEIFDDQFSVERPDGSNFTLKIRSTKLEDSAMYFCASTGTLRSYEQYFGPGTRLTVT.

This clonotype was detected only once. CDR3 amino acids: CASSWGPLGVDSYNEQFF. CDR3 nucleotide sequence: TGTGCCAGCAGCTGGGGGCCCCTGGGGGTGGACTCCTACAATGAGCAGTTCTTC. The chain is built from TRBV5-5 and TRBJ2-1; D perhaps matches TRBD1 (6 bases). V lost 3 bases, J lost 0 bases, and 19 bases lay in between. Germline CDR1 is SGHKS and CDR2 is YYEKEE (reference sequence). The CDR3 has 18 residues.

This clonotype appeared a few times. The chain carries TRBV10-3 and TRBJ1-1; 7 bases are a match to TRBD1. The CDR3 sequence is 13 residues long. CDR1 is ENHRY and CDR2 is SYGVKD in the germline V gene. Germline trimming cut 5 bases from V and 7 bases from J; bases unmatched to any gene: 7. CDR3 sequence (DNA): TGTGCCATCAGTCCTAACAGGGGTGGTGAAGCTTTCTTT. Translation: CAISPNRGGEAFF.

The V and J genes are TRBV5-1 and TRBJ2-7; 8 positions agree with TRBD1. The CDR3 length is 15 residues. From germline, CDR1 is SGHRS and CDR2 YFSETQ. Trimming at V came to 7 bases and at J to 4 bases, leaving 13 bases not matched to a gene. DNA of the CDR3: TGCGCCAGCGGATACGGGCAAGGACAGGGATACGAGCAGTACTTC. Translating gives CASGYGQGQGYEQYF.

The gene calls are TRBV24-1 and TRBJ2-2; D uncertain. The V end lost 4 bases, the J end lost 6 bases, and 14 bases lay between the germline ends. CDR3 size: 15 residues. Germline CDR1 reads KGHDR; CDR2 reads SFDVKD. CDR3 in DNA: TGTGCCACCAGTGAGTCCGGGCCCCTCGCCGGGGAGCTGTTTTTT. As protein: CATSESGPLAGELFF.

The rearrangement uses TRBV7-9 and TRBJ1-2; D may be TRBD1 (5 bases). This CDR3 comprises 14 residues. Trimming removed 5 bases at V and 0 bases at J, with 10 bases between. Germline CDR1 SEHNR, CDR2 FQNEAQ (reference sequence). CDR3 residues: CASSAPTANYGYTF. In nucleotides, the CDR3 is TGTGCCAGCAGCGCACCGACAGCTAACTATGGCTACACCTTC.

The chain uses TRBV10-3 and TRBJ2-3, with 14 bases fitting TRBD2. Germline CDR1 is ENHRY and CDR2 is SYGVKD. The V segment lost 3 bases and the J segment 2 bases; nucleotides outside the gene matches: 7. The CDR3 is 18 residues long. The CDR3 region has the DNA TGTGCCATCAGTGAAAGGACTAGCGGGGGGCTAGTCACAGATACGCAGTATTTT. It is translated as CAISERTSGGLVTDTQYF.

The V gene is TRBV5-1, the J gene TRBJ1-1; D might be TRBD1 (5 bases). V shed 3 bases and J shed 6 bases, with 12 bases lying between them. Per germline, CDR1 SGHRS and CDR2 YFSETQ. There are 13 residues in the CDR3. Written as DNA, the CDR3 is TGCGCCAGCAGCTGGCGGGGCAGCCCTGAAGCTTTCTTT. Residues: CASSWRGSPEAFF. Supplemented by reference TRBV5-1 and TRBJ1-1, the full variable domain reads KAGVTQTPRYLIKTRGQQVTLSCSPISGHRSVSWYQQTPGQGLQFLFEYFSETQRNKGNFPGRFSGRQFSNSRSEMNVSTLELGDSALYLCASSWRGSPEAFFGQGTRLTVV.

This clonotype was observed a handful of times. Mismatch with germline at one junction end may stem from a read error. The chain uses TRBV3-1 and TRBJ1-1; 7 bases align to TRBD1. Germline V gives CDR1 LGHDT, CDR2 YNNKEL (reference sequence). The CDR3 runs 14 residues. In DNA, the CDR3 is TGTGCCGGCAGCCGGGGACAGATCAACACTGAAGCTTTCTTT. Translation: CAGSRGQINTEAFF.

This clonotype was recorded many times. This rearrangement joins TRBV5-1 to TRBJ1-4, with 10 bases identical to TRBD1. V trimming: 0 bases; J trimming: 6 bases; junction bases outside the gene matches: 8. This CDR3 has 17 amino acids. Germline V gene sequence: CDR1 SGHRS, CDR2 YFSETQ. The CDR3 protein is CASSLVDRGIRDEKLFF. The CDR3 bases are TGCGCCAGCAGCTTGGTGGACAGGGGGATTCGTGATGAAAAACTGTTTTTT.

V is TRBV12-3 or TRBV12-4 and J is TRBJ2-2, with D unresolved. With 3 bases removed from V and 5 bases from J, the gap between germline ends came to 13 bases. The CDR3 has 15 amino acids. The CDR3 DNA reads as TGTGCCAGCAGTTTGGGCGTAGGATCTACCGGGGAGCTGTTTTTT. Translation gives CASSLGVGSTGELFF.

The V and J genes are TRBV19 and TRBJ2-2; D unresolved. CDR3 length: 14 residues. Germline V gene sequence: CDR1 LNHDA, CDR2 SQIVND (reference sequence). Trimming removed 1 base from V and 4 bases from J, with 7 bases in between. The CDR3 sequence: CASSIGLRTGELFF. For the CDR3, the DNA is TGTGCCAGTAGTATAGGTCTGCGCACCGGGGAGCTGTTTTTT.

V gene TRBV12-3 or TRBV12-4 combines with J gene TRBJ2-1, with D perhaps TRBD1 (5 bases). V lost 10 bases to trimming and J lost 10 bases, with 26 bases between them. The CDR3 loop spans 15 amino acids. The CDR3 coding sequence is TGTGCCACCTCCGTGGGGCTCCCACCGAAGTGGGAGCAGTTCTTC. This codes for CATSVGLPPKWEQFF.

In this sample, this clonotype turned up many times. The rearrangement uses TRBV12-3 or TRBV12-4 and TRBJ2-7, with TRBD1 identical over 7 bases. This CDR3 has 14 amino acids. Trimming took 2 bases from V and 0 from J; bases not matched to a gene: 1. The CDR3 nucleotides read TGTGCCAGCAGTTTAAGGGGGCCCTCCTACGAGCAGTACTTC. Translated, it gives CASSLRGPSYEQYF.

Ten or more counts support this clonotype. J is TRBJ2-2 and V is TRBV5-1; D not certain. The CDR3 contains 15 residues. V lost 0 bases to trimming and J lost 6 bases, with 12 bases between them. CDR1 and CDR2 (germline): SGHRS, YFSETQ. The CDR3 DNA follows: TGCGCCAGCAGCTTGGAGAGCCCCCCGGCCGGGGAGCTGTTTTTT. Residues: CASSLESPPAGELFF.

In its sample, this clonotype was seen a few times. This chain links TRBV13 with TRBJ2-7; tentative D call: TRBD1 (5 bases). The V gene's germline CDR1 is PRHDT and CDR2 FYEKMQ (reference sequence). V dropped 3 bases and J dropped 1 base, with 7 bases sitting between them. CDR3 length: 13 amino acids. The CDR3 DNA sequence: TGTGCCAGCAGCTTCGACAGTTCCTACGAGCAGTACTTC. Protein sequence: CASSFDSSYEQYF.

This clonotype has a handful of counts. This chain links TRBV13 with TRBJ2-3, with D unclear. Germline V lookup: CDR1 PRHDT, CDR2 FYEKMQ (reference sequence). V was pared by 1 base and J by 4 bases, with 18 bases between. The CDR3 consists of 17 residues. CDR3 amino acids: CASSLVGGTDLADTQYF. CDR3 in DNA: TGTGCCAGCAGCTTAGTCGGCGGAACTGATCTCGCAGATACGCAGTATTTT.

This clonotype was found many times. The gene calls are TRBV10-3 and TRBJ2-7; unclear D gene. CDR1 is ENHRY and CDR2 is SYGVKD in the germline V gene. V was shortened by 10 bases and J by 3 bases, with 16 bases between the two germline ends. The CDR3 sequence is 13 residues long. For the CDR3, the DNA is TGTGCCAGCGGAGTGGGAAATGGCTACGAGCAGTACTTC. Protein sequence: CASGVGNGYEQYF.

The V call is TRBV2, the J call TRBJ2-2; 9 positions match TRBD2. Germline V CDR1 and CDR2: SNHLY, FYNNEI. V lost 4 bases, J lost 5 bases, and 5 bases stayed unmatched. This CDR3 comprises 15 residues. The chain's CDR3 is CASSVAGGWTGELFF. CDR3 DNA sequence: TGTGCCAGCAGTGTGGCGGGGGGGTGGACCGGGGAGCTGTTTTTT.

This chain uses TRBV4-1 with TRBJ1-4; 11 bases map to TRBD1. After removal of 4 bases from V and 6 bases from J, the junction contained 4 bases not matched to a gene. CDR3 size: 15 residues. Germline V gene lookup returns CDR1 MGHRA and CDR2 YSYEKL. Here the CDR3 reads CASSRPGQGDEKLFF. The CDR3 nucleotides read TGCGCCAGCAGCCGACCGGGACAGGGGGATGAAAAACTGTTTTTT.

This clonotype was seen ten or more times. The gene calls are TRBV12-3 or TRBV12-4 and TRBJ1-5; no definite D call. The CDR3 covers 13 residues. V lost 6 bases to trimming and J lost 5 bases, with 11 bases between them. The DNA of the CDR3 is TGTGCCAGCAGCGAGACGGAATATCAGCCCCAGCATTTT. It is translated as CASSETEYQPQHF.

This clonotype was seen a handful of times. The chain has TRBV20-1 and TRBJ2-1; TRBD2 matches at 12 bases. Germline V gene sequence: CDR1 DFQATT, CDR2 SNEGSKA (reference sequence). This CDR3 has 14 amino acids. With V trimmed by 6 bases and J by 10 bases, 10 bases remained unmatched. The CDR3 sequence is CSAQTSGGAAEQFF. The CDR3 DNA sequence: TGCAGTGCCCAGACTAGCGGGGGTGCTGCGGAGCAGTTCTTC.